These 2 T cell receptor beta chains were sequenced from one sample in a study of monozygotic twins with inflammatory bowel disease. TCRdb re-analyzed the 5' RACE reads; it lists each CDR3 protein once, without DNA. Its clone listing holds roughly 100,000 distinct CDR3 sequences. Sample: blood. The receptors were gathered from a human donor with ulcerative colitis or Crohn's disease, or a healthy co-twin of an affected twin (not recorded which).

CDR3 loop: CAWSVFRGEVFF. The chain links TRBV30 to TRBJ1-1. Germline V CDR1 and CDR2: GTSNPN, SVGIG (reference sequence). The CDR3 covers 12 residues.

The CDR3 region is CASSDQQGLNTEAFF. The J gene is TRBJ1-1, the V gene TRBV7-9; as DNA is missing, the TRBD1 call by TCRdb cannot be tested. CDR1 and CDR2 from the germline V gene are SEHNR and FQNEAQ (reference sequence). This CDR3 spans 15 amino acids.